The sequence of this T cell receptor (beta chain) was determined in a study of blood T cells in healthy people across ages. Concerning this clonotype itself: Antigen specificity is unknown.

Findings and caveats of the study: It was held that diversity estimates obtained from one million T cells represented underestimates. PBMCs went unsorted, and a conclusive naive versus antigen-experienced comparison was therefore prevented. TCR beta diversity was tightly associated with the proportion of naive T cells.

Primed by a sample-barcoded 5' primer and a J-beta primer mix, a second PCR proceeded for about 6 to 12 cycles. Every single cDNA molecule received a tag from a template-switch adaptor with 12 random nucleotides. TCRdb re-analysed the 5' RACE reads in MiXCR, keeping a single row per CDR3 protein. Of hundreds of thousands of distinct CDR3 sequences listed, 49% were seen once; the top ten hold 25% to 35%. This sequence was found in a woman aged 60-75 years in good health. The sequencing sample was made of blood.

Here the CDR3 reads CASSQGFGTGSYNEQFF. The CDR3 coding sequence is TGTGCCAGCAGCCAAGGATTTGGGACAGGGTCCTACAATGAGCAGTTCTTC. This chain joins TRBV3-1 and TRBJ2-1; 9 bases are a match to TRBD1. V gave up 1 base and J gave up 1 base; unmatched junction bases: 5. The CDR3 loop spans 17 amino acids. From germline, CDR1 is LGHDT and CDR2 YNNKEL (reference sequence).